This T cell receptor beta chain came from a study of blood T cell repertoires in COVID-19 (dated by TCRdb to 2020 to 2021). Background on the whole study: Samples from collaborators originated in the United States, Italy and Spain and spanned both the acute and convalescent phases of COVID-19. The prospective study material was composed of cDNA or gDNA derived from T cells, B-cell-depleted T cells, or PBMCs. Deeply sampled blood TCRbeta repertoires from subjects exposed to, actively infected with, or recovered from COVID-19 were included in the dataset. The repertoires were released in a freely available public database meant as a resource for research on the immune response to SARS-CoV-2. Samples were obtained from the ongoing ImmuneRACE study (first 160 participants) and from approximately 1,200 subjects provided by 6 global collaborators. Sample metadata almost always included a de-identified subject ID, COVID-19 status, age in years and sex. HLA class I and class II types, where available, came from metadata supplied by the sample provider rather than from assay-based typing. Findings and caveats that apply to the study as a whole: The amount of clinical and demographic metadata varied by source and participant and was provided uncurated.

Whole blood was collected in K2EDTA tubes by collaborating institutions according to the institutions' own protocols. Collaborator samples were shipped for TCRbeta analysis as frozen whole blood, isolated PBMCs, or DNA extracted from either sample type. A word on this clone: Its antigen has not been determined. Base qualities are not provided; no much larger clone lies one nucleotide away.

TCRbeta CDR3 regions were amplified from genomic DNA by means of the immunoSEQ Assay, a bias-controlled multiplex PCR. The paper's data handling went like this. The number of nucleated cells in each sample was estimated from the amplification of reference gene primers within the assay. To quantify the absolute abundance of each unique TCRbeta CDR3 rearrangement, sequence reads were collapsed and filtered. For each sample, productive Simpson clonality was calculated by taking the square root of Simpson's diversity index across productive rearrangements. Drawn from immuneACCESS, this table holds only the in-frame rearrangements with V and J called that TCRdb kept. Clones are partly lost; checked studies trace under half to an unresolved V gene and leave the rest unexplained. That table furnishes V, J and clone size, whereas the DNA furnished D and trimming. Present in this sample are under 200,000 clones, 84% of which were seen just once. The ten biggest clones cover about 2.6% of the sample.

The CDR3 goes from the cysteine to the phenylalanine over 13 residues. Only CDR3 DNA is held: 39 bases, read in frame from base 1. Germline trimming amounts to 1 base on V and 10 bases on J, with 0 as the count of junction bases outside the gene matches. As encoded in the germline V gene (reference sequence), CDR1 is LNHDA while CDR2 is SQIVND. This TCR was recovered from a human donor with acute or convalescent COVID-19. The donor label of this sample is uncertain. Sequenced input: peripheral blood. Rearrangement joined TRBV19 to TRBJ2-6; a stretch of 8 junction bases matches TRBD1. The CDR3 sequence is CASSIGQGNVLTF. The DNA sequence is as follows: TGTGCCAGTAGTATAGGACAGGGGAACGTCCTGACTTTC.